A selection of T cell receptor beta chains follows, all from one sample in a study of blood T cells in healthy people across ages. TCRdb passed the 5' RACE reads through MiXCR, listing each CDR3 protein once. The profile shows over 500,000 distinct CDR3 sequences, about a quarter of them singletons. This same sample was also part of a study on T cells of mothers and their children.

Specimen: blood. The receptors were gathered from a boy younger than 10 in good health. Each CDR3 is given with its conserved first and last residue. Size values are once, few and many counts, or a class for expanded clones, and some rows have none.

j_gene	abundance	v_gene	CDR3aa
TRBJ1-6	few	TRBV6-5	CASRFRDRYNSPLHF
TRBJ1-4	NA	TRBV13	CASSYRQGGEKLFF
TRBJ2-3	few	TRBV4-1	CASSQDWNTDTQYF
TRBJ1-1	once	TRBV28	CASRRGGDTEAFF
TRBJ1-4	NA	TRBV10-3	CAIGGGRSTNEKLFF
NA	few	TRBV10-3	CAISDGYEQYF
NA	NA	TRBV20-1	CSASPSGSYGEQFF
TRBJ2-2	many	TRBV6-2/TRBV6-3	CASSFTGRDTGELFF
TRBJ2-2	NA	TRBV7-2	CASSLRGRTGELFF
NA	NA	TRBV20-1	CSAVTGSYEQYF
TRBJ2-1	few	TRBV15	CATSTPESGNEQFF
TRBJ2-5	NA	TRBV6-2/TRBV6-3	CASSNTGEETQYF
TRBJ1-2	few	TRBV29-1	CSVESGGDYGYTF
TRBJ1-3	NA	TRBV5-1	CASSLSLTGAGNTIYF
TRBJ2-1	NA	TRBV9	CASSVEGTGANEQFF
TRBJ1-3	NA	TRBV7-2	CASSSGQGDTIYF
TRBJ2-3	few	TRBV14	CASSPRVQRGIDTQYF
TRBJ2-2	NA	TRBV3-1	CASSPWGQGRNTGELFF
TRBJ2-2	few	TRBV9	CASSVRLYTGELFF
TRBJ1-1	few	TRBV24-1	CTTSVDPRTGPDTEAFF
TRBJ2-3	once	TRBV7-9	CASSDQFARGWSTDTQYF
TRBJ2-3	NA	TRBV7-3	CASSLNDGTDTQYF
TRBJ1-2	many	TRBV7-7	CASSLAEQGRDYGYTF
TRBJ2-5	few	TRBV10-3	CAIQPGTEETQYF
TRBJ2-3	NA	TRBV6-5	CASSRDSYTDTQYF
TRBJ2-1	many	TRBV20-1	CSAKALAGLTNEQFF
TRBJ1-5	few	TRBV24-1	CATNQPQHF
NA	NA	TRBV5-5	CASSFDRGTYEQYF
TRBJ2-4	few	TRBV2	CASRGGGPLAKNIQYF
TRBJ2-5	NA	TRBV20-1	CSARDSGVSQETQYF
TRBJ2-1	NA	TRBV13	CASSPRTGGSMGNEQFF
TRBJ1-1	NA	TRBV10-1	CASSRDRGPDGEAFF
TRBJ2-1	NA	TRBV6-6	CASSYSRGLGEQFF
TRBJ2-2	few	TRBV6-6	CASSTTGKANTGELFF
TRBJ1-5	NA	TRBV6-5	CASSWGNGNQPQHF
TRBJ2-2	many	TRBV20-1	CSARDYSGGNTGELFF
TRBJ2-5	few	TRBV12-5	CASGLVLGQTEETQYF
TRBJ1-2	NA	TRBV19	CASRLDREHGYTF
TRBJ1-2	NA	TRBV5-1	CASSLGRDGYGYTF
TRBJ2-2	NA	TRBV12-3/TRBV12-4	CASSLAGSTGELFF
TRBJ2-2	NA	TRBV20-1	CSARAGGQGAVNTGELFF
TRBJ2-7	NA	TRBV7-9	CASSLTGFLIF
TRBJ2-7	few	TRBV29-1	CSVMTGAYEQYF
TRBJ1-4	NA	TRBV12-3/TRBV12-4	CASSSSFPRGSEKLFF
TRBJ1-6	once	TRBV15	CATSRGVAPSASYNSPLHF
TRBJ2-5	NA	TRBV15	CATSRDRGRGSETEFQETQYF
TRBJ2-3	few	TRBV12-3/TRBV12-4	CASSPRLGEDTQYF
NA	NA	TRBV19	CASSSKRDSGGEQFF
TRBJ1-1	NA	TRBV5-1	CASSLEGRGLEAFF
TRBJ2-1	NA	TRBV6-6	CASSYPGLAGRYNEQFF
NA	NA	TRBV14	CASSRGQQPYEQYF
TRBJ1-2	NA	TRBV20-1	CSARGQGAHGYGYTF
TRBJ2-5	NA	TRBV7-3	CASSMDIQETQYF
TRBJ2-3	NA	TRBV7-3	CASSLTSGGSDTQYF
TRBJ2-3	NA	TRBV20-1	CSARLPGGSSDTQYF
TRBJ2-3	many	TRBV30	CAWSPVSRSWYF
TRBJ1-3	NA	TRBV15	CATSSRTGRGRAGNTIYF
TRBJ2-7	few	TRBV15	CATSRDTSGTGFYEQYF
TRBJ2-7	NA	TRBV6-5	CASSRLDREQYF